This TCR beta chain was observed in a study of OX40 agonist ivuxolimab in advanced cancers. Study-wide background: Partial responses were achieved by three patients, one with hepatocellular carcinoma and two with cutaneous melanoma. Study-wide results and limits: Fewer expanded clones were found on average in CD4+ than in CD8+ T cells. Low normalized T-cell clonal expansion also characterized some of the nonresponders. The CD4+ and CD8+ T cells in the blood had expanded clonally by week 6 at 0.1 to 3.0 mg/kg.

The repertoire was sequenced with immunoSEQ multiplex PCR; TCRdb's copy has only in-frame clones and lacks some. The sample carries some 44,000 clones, approximately 84% recorded once. The CDR3 totals 15 residues. Germline trimming cut 2 bases from V and 3 bases from J; bases unmatched to any gene: 1. Looked up from germline, CDR1 is KGHSH and CDR2 is LQKENI. A note on this clone: The target antigen is unknown.

The sample consisted of CD4+ or CD8+ T cells sorted from blood, taken in a trial of the OX40 agonist ivuxolimab. This TCR derives from an adult with an advanced solid tumor such as melanoma, head and neck, liver or kidney cancer. The rearrangement links TRBV18 to TRBJ2-1, with 10 positions matching TRBD2. The CDR3 spells CASSPERGGYNEQFF. CDR3 DNA sequence: TGTGCCAGCTCACCAGAGCGGGGGGGCTACAATGAGCAGTTCTTC. Together with reference TRBV18 and TRBJ2-1, the CDR3 gives the full variable domain: NAGVMQNPRHLVRRRGQEARLRCSPMKGHSHVYWYRQLPEEGLKFMVYLQKENIIDESGMPKERFSAEFPKEGPSILRIQQVVRGDSAAYFCASSPERGGYNEQFFGPGTRLTVL.